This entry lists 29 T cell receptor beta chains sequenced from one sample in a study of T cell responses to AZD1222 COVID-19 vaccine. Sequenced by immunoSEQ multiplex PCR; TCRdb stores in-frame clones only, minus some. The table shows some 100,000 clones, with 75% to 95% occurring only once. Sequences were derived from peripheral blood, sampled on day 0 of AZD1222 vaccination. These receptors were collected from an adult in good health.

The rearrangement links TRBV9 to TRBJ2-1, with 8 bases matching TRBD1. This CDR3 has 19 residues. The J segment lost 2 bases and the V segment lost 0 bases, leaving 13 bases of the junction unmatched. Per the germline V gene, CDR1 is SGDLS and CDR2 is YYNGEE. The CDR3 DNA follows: TGTGCCAGCAGCGTAGGGGGAGTCGACAGGGGAGGACCCTACAATGAGCAGTTCTTC. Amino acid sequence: CASSVGGVDRGGPYNEQFF.

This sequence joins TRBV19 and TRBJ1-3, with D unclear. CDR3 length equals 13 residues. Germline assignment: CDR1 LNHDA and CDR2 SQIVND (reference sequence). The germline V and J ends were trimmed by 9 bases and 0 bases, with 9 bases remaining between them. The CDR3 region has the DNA TGTGCCAGCTTTCCTTTCTCTGGAAACACCATATATTTT. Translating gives CASFPFSGNTIYF.

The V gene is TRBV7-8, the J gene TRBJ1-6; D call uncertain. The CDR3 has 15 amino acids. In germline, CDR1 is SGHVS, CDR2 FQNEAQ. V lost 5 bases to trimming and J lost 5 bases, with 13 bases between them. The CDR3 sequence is CASSKSGLNNSPLHF. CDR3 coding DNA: TGTGCCAGCAGCAAGTCGGGCCTTAATAATTCACCCCTCCACTTT. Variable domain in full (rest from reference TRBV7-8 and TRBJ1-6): GAGVSQSPRYKVAKRGQDVALRCDPISGHVSLFWYQQALGQGPEFLTYFQNEAQLDKSGLPSDRFFAERPEGSVSTLKIQRTQQEDSAVYLCASSKSGLNNSPLHFGNGTRLTVT.

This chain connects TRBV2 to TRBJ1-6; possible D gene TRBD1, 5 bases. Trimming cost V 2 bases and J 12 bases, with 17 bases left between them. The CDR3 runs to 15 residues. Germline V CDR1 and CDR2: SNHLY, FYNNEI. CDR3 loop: CASSEWLGGEEPLHF. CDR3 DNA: TGTGCCAGCAGTGAATGGCTCGGGGGTGAAGAACCCCTCCACTTT.

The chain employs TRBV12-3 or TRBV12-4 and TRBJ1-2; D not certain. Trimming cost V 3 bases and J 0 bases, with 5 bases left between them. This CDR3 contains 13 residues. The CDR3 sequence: CASSLNANYGYTF. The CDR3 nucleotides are TGTGCCAGCAGTTTGAATGCTAACTATGGCTACACCTTC.

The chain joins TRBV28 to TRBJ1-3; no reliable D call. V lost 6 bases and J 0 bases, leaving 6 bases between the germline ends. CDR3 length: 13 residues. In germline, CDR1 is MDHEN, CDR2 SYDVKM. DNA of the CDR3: TGTGCCAGCAGCGACAACTCTGGAAACACCATATATTTT. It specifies CASSDNSGNTIYF.

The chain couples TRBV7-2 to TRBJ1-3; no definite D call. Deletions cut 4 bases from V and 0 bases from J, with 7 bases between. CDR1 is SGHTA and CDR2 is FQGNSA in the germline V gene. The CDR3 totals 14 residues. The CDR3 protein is CASSSQSSGNTIYF. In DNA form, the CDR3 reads TGTGCCAGCAGCTCTCAGAGCTCTGGAAACACCATATATTTT. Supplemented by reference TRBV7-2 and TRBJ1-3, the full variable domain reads GAGVSQSPSNKVTEKGKDVELRCDPISGHTALYWYRQSLGQGLEFLIYFQGNSAPDKSGLPSDRFSAERTGGSVSTLTIQRTQQEDSAVYLCASSSQSSGNTIYFGEGSWLTVV.

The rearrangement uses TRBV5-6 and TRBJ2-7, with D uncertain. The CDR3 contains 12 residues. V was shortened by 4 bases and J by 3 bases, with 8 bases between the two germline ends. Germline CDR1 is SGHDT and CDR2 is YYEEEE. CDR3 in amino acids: CASSLSFYEQYF. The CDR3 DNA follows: TGTGCCAGCAGCCTCTCATTCTACGAGCAGTACTTC.

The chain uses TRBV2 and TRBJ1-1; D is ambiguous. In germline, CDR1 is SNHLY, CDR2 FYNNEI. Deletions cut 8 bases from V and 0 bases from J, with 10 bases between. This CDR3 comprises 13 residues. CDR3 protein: CASAFQVNTEAFF. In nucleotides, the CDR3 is TGTGCCAGCGCTTTTCAGGTGAACACTGAAGCTTTCTTT. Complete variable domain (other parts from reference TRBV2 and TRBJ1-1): EPEVTQTPSHQVTQMGQEVILRCVPISNHLYFYWYRQILGQKVEFLVSFYNNEISEKSEIFDDQFSVERPDGSNFTLKIRSTKLEDSAMYFCASAFQVNTEAFFGQGTRLTVV.

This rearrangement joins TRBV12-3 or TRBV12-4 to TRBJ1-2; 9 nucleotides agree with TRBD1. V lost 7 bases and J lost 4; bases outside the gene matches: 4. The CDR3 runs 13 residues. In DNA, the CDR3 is TGTGCCAGCACCCCGACAGGGGGCTATGGCTACACCTTC. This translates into CASTPTGGYGYTF.

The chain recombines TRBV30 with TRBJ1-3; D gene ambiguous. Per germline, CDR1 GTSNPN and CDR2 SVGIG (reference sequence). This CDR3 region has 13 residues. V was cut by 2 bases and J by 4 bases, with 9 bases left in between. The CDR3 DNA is TGTGCCTGGAGTCACAGCTTAGGAAACACCATATATTTT. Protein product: CAWSHSLGNTIYF.

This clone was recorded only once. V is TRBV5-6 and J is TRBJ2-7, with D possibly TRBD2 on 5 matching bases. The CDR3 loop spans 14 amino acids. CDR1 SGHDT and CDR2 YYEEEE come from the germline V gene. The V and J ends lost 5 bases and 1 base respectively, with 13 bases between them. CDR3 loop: CASSESGSSYEQYF. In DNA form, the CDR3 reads TGTGCCAGCAGTGAGTCGGGGTCGTCCTACGAGCAGTACTTC. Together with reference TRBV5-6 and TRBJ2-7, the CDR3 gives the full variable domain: DAGVTQSPTHLIKTRGQQVTLRCSPKSGHDTVSWYQQALGQGPQFIFQYYEEEERQRGNFPDRFSGHQFPNYSSELNVNALLLGDSALYLCASSESGSSYEQYFGPGTRLTVT.

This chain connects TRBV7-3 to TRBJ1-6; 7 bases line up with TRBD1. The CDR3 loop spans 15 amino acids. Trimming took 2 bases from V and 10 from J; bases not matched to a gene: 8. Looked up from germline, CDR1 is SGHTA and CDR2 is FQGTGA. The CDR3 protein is CASSLSSQGDSPLHF. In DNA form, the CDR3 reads TGTGCCAGCAGCTTATCCAGTCAGGGGGACTCACCCCTCCACTTT. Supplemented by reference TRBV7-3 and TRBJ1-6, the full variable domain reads GAGVSQTPSNKVTEKGKYVELRCDPISGHTALYWYRQSLGQGPEFLIYFQGTGAADDSGLPNDRFFAVRPEGSVSTLKIQRTERGDSAVYLCASSLSSQGDSPLHFGNGTRLTVT.

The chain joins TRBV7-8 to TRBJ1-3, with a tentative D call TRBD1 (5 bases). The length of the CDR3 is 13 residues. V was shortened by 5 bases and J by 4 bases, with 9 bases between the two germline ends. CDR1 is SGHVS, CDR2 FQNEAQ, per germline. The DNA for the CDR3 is TGTGCCAGCAGCGTGGACACAGGAAACACCATATATTTT. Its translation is CASSVDTGNTIYF.

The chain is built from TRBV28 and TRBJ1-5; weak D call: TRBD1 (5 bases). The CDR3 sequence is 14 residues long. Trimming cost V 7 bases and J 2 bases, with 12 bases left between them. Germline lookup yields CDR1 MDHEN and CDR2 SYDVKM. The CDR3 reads CASIVGGGNQPQHF. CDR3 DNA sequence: TGTGCCAGCATCGTCGGGGGGGGCAATCAGCCCCAGCATTTT.

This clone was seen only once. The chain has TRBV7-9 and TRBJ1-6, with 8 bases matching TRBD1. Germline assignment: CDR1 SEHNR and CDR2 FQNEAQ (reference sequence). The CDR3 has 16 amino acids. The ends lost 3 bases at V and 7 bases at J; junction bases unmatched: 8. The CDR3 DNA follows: TGTGCCAGCAGCTTGGACAGGGTGAATACCAATTCACCCCTCCACTTT. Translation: CASSLDRVNTNSPLHF.

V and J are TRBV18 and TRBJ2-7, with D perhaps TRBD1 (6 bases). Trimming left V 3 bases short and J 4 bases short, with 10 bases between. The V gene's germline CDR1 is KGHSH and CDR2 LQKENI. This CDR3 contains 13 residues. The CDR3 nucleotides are TGTGCCAGCTCACCGACAGGCCCTTACGAGCAGTACTTC. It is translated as CASSPTGPYEQYF.

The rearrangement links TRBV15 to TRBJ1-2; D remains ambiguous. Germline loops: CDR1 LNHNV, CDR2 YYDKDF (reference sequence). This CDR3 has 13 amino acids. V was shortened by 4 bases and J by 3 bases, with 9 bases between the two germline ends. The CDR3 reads CATSTSSYYGYTF. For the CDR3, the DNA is TGTGCCACCAGCACTAGCTCCTACTATGGCTACACCTTC.

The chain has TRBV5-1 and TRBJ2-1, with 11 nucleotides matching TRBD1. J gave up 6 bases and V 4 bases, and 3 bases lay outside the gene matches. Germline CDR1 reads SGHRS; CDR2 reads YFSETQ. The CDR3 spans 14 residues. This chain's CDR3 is CASSPGTGGNEQFF. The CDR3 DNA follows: TGCGCCAGCAGCCCCGGGACAGGGGGCAATGAGCAGTTCTTC.

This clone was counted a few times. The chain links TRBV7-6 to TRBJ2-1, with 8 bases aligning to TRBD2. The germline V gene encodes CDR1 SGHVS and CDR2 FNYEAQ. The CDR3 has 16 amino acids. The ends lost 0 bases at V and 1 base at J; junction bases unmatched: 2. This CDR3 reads CASSLASSGSYNEQFF. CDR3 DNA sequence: TGTGCCAGCAGCTTAGCGTCTAGCGGGTCCTACAATGAGCAGTTCTTC. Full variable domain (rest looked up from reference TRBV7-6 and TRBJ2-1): GAGVSQSPRYKVTKRGQDVALRCDPISGHVSLYWYRQALGQGPEFLTYFNYEAQQDKSGLPNDRFSAERPEGSISTLTIQRTEQRDSAMYRCASSLASSGSYNEQFFGPGTRLTVL.

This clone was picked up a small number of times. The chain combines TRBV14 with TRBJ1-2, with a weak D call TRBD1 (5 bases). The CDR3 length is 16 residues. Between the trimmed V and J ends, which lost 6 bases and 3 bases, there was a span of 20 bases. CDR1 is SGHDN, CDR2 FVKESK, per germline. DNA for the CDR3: TGTGCCAGCAGAGCACACCGACCCAGGGTCTACTATGGCTACACCTTC. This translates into CASRAHRPRVYYGYTF.

CDR3 region: CAISGGLLVNEQYF. CDR3 bases: TGTGCCATCAGTGGGGGGCTCCTGGTGAACGAGCAGTACTTC. The chain uses TRBV10-3 and TRBJ2-7; D might be TRBD1 (6 bases). Germline values: CDR1 ENHRY, CDR2 SYGVKD. This CDR3 has 14 residues. V dropped 4 bases and J dropped 5 bases, with 15 bases sitting between them.

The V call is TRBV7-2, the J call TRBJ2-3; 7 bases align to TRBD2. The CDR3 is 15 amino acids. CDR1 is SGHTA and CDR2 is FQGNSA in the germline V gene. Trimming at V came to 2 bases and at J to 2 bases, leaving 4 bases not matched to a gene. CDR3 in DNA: TGTGCCAGCAGCTTAAACAGCGGGGACACAGATACGCAGTATTTT. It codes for CASSLNSGDTDTQYF. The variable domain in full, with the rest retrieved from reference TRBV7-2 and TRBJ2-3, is GAGVSQSPSNKVTEKGKDVELRCDPISGHTALYWYRQSLGQGLEFLIYFQGNSAPDKSGLPSDRFSAERTGGSVSTLTIQRTQQEDSAVYLCASSLNSGDTDTQYFGPGTRLTVL.

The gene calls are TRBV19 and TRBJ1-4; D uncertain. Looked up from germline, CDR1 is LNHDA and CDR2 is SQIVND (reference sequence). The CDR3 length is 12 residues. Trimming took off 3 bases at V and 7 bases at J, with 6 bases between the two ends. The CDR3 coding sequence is TGTGCCAGTAGTATCCGAGGTGAAAAACTGTTTTTT. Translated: CASSIRGEKLFF.

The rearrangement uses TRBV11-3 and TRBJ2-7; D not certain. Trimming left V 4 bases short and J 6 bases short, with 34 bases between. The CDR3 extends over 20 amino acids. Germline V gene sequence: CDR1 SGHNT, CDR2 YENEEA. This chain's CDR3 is CASSSPDLNNGNSSSGEQYF. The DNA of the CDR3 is TGTGCCAGCAGCTCTCCCGACCTAAACAATGGGAATTCGTCTTCCGGCGAGCAGTACTTC. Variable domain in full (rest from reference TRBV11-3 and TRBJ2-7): EAGVVQSPRYKIIEKKQPVAFWCNPISGHNTLYWYLQNLGQGPELLIRYENEEAVDDSQLPKDRFSAERLKGVDSTLKIQPAELGDSAVYLCASSSPDLNNGNSSSGEQYFGPGTRLTVT.

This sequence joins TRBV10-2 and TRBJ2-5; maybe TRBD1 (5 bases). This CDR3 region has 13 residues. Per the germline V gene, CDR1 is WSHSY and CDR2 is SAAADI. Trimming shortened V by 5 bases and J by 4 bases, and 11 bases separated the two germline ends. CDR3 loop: CASSYSGSETQYF. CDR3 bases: TGCGCCAGCAGTTATTCAGGGTCAGAGACCCAGTACTTC.

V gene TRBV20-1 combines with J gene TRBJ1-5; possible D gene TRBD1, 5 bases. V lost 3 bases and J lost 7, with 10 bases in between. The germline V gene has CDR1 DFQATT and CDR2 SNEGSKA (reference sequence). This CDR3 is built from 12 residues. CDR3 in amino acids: CSASERDQPQHF. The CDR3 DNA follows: TGCAGTGCTAGTGAACGGGACCAGCCCCAGCATTTT.

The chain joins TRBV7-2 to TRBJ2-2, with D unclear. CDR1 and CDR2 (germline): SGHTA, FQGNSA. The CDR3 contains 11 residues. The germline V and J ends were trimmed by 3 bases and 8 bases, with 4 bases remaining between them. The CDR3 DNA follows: TGTGCCAGCAGCTTTGTAGGGGAGCTGTTTTTT. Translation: CASSFVGELFF.

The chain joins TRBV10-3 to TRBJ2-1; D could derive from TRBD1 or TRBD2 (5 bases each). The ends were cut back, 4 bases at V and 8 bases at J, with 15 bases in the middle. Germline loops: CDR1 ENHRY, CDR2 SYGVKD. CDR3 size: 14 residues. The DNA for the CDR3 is TGTGCCATCAGTGGGGCAGAGGGGTGGGATGAGCAGTTCTTC. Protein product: CAISGAEGWDEQFF.